The sequence of this T cell receptor (beta chain) was determined in a study of response to subunit inactivated influenza vaccine. Study-level findings and limits: The authors suggested that every seasonal influenza vaccination recruits few new T cells.

This clonotype was seen many times. The antigen is undetermined. Germline V gives CDR1 SQVTM, CDR2 ANQGSEA. The CDR3 is made up of 11 amino acids. Deletions cut 6 bases from V and 7 bases from J, with 10 bases between. Each CDR3 protein gets one entry after TCRdb re-called the RT-PCR reads with MiXCR. This table holds 550,000 to 800,000 distinct CDR3 sequences, about 15% found once. The sample here was PBMCs from blood, taken about 14 days before vaccination. The chain joins TRBV29-1 to TRBJ1-5; D is ambiguous. The source is a man aged 45-65 years who received an inactivated influenza vaccine. Written as DNA, the CDR3 is TGCAGCGTCCACGACGGGCAGCCCCAGCATTTT. Protein: CSVHDGQPQHF.